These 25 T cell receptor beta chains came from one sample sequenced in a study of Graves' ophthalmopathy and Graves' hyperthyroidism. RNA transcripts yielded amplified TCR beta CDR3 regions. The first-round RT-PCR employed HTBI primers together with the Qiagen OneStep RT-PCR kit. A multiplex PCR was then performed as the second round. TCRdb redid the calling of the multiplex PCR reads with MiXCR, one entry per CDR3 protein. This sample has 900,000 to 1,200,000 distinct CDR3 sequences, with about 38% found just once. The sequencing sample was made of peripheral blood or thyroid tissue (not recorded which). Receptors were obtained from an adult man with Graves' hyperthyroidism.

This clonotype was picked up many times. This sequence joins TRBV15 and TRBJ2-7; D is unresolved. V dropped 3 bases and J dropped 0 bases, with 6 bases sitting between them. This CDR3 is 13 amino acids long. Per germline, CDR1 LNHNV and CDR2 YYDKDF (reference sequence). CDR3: CATSRASSYEQYF. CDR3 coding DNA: TGTGCCACCAGCAGGGCCAGCTCCTACGAGCAGTACTTC.

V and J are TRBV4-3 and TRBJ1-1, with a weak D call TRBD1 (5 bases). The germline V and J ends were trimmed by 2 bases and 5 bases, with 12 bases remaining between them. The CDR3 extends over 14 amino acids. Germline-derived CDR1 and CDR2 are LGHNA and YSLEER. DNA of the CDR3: TGCGCCAGCAGCCAACTTGGGACGGGGACTGAAGCTTTCTTT. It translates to CASSQLGTGTEAFF.

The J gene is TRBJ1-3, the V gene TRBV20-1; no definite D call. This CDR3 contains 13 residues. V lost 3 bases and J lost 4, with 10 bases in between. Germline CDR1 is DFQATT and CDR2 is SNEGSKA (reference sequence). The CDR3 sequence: CSASGPVGNTIYF. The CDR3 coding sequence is TGCAGTGCTAGTGGCCCCGTCGGAAACACCATATATTTT.

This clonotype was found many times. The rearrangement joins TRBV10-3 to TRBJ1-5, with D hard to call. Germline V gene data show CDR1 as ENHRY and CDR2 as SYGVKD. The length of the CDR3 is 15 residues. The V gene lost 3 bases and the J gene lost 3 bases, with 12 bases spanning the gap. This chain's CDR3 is CAISDGSNSNQPQHF. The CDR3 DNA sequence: TGTGCCATCAGTGACGGGTCCAATTCCAATCAGCCCCAGCATTTT.

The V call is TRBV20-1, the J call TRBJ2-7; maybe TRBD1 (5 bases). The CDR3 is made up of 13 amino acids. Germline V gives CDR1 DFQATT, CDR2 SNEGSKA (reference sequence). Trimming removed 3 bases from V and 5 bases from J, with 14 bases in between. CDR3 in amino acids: CSASPAGNHEQYF. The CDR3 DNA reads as TGCAGTGCTAGCCCCGCAGGGAACCACGAGCAGTACTTC.

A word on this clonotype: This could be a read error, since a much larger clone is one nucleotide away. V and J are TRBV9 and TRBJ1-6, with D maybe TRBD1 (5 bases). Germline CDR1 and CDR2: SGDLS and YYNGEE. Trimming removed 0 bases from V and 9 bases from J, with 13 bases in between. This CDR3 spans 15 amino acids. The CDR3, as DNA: TGTGCCAGCAGCGTAGGGCCAGGGTCCAGTTCACCCCTCCACTTT. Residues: CASSVGPGSSSPLHF.

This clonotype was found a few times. CDR3 bases: TGTGCCATCTGCGACAGTCCCAGGGAGCAAGAGACCCAGTACTTC. Translation gives CAICDSPREQETQYF. The chain has TRBV10-3 and TRBJ2-5; possibly TRBD1 or TRBD2 for D (5 bases each). The CDR3 has 15 amino acids. V was clipped by 8 bases and J by 2 bases, with 18 bases between them. Germline V gene data show CDR1 as ENHRY and CDR2 as SYGVKD.

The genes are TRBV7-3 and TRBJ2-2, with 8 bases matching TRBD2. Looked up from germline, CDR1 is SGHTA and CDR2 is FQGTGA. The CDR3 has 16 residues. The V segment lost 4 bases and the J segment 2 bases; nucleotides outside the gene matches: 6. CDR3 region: CASSSPGGVNTGELFF. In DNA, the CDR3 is TGTGCCAGCAGCTCCCCGGGGGGGGTAAACACCGGGGAGCTGTTTTTT.

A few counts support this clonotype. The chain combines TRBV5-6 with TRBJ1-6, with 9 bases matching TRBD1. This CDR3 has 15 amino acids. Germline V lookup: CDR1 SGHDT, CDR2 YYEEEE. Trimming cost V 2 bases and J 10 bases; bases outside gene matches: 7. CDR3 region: CASSFPGQGQSPLHF. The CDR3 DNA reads TGTGCCAGCAGCTTCCCGGGACAGGGCCAATCACCCCTCCACTTT.

As DNA, the CDR3 is TGTGCCAGCAGCAGGGGACAGGCAGCTTTCTTT. It translates to CASSRGQAAFF. The V gene is TRBV7-8, the J gene TRBJ1-1; 8 bases line up with TRBD1. This CDR3 comprises 11 residues. V shed 5 bases, J shed 10 bases, and the junction held 3 bases outside the gene matches. Germline-derived CDR1 and CDR2 are SGHVS and FQNEAQ.

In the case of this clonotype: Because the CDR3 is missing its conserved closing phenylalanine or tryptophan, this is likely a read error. CDR3 nucleotides: TGTGCCAGCAGCTTAGCACAGGGAACTGAAGCTTTCTCT. Encoded protein: CASSLAQGTEAFS. The chain has TRBV7-9 and TRBJ1-1, with D perhaps TRBD1 (6 bases). The CDR3 is 13 amino acids. The V and J ends lost 0 bases and 5 bases respectively, with 7 bases between them. Germline V gene sequence: CDR1 SEHNR, CDR2 FQNEAQ (reference sequence).

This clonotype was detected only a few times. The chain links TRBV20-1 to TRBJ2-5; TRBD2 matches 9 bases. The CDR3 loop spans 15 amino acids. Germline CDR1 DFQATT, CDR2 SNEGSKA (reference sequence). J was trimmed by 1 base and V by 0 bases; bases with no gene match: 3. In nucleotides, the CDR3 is TGCAGTGCTAGAGAGGTAGCGGGAGCCCAAGAGACCCAGTACTTC. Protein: CSAREVAGAQETQYF.

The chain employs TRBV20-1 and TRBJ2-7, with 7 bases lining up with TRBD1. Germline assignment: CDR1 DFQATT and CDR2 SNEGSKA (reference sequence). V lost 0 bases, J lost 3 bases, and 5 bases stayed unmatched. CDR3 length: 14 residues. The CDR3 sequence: CSARETDRYYEQYF. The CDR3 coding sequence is TGCAGTGCTAGAGAGACGGACAGGTACTACGAGCAGTACTTC.

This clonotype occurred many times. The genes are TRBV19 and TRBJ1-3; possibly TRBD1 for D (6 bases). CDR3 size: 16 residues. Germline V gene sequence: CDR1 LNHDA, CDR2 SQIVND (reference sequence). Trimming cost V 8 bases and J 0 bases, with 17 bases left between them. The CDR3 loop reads CASQTETGVSGNTIYF. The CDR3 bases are TGTGCCAGTCAGACGGAGACAGGCGTCTCTGGAAACACCATATATTTT.

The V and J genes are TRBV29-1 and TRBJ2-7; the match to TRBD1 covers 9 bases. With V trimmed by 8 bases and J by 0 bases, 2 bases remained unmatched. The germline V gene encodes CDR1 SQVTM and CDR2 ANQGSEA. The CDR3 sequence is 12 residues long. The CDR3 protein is CSLTGGSYEQYF. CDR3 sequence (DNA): TGCAGCTTGACAGGGGGCTCCTACGAGCAGTACTTC.

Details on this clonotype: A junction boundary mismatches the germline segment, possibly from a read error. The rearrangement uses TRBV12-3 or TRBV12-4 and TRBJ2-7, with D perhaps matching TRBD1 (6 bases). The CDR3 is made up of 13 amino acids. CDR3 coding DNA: TGTGCCAGCAGGACATCAGGGGCCGCGACGCAGAGTTTC. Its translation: CASRTSGAATQSF.

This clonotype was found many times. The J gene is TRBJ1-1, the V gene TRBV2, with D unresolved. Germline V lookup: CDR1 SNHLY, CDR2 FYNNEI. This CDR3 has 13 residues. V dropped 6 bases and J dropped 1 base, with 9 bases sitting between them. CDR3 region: CASRGRRNTEAFF. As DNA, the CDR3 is TGTGCCAGCAGGGGCAGGCGGAACACTGAAGCTTTCTTT.

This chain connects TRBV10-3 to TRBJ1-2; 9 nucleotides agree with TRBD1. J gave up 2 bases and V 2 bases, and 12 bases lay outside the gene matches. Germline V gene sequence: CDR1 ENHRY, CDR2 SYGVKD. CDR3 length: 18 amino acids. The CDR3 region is CAISEPGQGSRENYGYTF. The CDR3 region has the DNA TGTGCCATCAGTGAGCCCGGACAGGGGTCCCGTGAGAACTATGGCTACACCTTC.

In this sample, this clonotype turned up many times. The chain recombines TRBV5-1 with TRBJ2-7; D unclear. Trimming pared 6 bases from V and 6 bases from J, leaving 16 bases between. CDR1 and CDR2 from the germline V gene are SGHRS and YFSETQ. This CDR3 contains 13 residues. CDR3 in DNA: TGCGCCAGCACCCGACCCGAGCTTAGCGAGCAGTACTTC. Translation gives CASTRPELSEQYF.

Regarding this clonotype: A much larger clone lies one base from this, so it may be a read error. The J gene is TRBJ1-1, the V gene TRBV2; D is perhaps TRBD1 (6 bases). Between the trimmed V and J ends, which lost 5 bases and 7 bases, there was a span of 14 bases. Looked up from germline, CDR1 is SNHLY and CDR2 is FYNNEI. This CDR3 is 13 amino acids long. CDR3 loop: CASSPGTRFEAFF. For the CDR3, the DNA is TGTGCCAGCAGTCCCGGGACAAGGTTTGAAGCTTTCTTT.

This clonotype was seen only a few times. The CDR3 is CSALFASGYEQYF. In DNA form, the CDR3 reads TGCAGTGCATTATTCGCGAGTGGTTACGAGCAGTACTTC. This rearrangement joins TRBV20-1 to TRBJ2-7, with unresolved D. From germline, CDR1 is DFQATT and CDR2 SNEGSKA (reference sequence). This CDR3 has 13 amino acids. The ends were cut back, 6 bases at V and 4 bases at J, with 16 bases in the middle.

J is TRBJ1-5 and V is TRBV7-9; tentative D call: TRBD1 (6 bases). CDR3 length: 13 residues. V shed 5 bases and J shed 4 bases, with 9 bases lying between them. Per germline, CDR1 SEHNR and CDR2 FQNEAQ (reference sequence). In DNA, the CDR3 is TGTGCCAGCAGCGACAGGATGAATCAGCCCCAGCATTTT. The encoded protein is CASSDRMNQPQHF.

Here the CDR3 reads CASTLTPQGSYEQYF. CDR3 in DNA: TGTGCCAGCACTCTGACGCCTCAAGGTAGCTACGAGCAGTACTTC. The rearrangement uses TRBV6-6 and TRBJ2-7, with unresolved D. Trimming removed 7 bases from V and 3 bases from J, with 19 bases in between. The germline V gene has CDR1 MNHNY and CDR2 SVGAGI (reference sequence). CDR3 length equals 15 residues.

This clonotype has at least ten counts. The CDR3 nucleotides read TGTGCCACCCTTGATAAACAGGGACCGAATGAAAAACTGTTTTTT. Amino acid sequence: CATLDKQGPNEKLFF. V gene TRBV7-9 combines with J gene TRBJ1-4, with D possibly being TRBD1 (6 bases). Germline V gives CDR1 SEHNR, CDR2 FQNEAQ (reference sequence). The V end lost 10 bases, the J end lost 5 bases, and 20 bases lay between the germline ends. This CDR3 spans 15 amino acids.

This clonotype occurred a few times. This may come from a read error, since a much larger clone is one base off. For the CDR3, the DNA is TGCAGTGCTGCGGGGCCACCCCACGAGCAGTACTTC. This encodes CSAAGPPHEQYF. The gene calls are TRBV20-1 and TRBJ2-7, with D perhaps matching TRBD2 (6 bases). Germline-derived CDR1 and CDR2 are DFQATT and SNEGSKA (reference sequence). The CDR3 has 12 residues. V was cut by 5 bases and J by 5 bases, with 13 bases left in between.